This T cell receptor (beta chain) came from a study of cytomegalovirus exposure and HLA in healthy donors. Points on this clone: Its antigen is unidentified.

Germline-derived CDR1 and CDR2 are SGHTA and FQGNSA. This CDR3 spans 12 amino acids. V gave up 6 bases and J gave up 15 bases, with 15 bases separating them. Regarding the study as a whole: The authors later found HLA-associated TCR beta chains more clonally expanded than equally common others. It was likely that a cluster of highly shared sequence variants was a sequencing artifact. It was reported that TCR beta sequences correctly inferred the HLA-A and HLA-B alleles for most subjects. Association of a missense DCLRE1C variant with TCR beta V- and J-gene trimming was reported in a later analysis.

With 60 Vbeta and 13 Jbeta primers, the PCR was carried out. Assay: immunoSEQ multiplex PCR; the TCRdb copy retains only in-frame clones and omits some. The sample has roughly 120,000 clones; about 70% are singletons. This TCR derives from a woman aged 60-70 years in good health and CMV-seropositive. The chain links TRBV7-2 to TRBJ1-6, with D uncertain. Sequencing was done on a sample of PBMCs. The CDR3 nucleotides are TGTGCCAGCAGGGCAAGTCCTTCTCGCCTCCACTTT. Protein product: CASRASPSRLHF. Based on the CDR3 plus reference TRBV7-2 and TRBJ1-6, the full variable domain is GAGVSQSPSNKVTEKGKDVELRCDPISGHTALYWYRQSLGQGLEFLIYFQGNSAPDKSGLPSDRFSAERTGGSVSTLTIQRTQQEDSAVYLCASRASPSRLHFGNGTRLTVT.